These 16 T cell receptor beta chains came from one sample sequenced in a study of blood T cell repertoires in COVID-19 (dated by TCRdb to 2018 to 2020). Libraries were made using the immunoSEQ multiplex PCR assay. As stored in TCRdb, this immuneACCESS dataset retains in-frame rearrangements with V and J assigned. A fraction of the clones does not appear; measured against another copy, unresolved V genes explain less than half of the discrepancy, and the remainder lacks a known reason. This sample lists about 82,000 clones; more than 85% were detected once. The leading ten clones occupy under 1.5% of the sample. Source material: PBMCs or T cells enriched from blood (not recorded which). Source of these receptors: a woman aged 50 to 60 with acute COVID-19.

The CDR3 DNA reads as TGTGCCAGCAGGCGGGTTCTGGGAGACACTGAAGCTTTCTTT. The encoded protein is CASRRVLGDTEAFF. The chain employs TRBV28 and TRBJ1-1; no firm D call. This CDR3 has 14 residues. CDR1 and CDR2 (germline): MDHEN, SYDVKM. Deletions cut 6 bases from V and 3 bases from J, with 14 bases between.

The chain recombines TRBV5-1 with TRBJ2-3; 10 nucleotides align to TRBD2. The CDR3 contains 15 residues. Germline V CDR1 and CDR2: SGHRS, YFSETQ. The junction had 7 bases not matched to a gene; V was cut back by 5 bases and J by 4 bases. CDR3 DNA sequence: TGCGCCAGCAGTTCCGGGACTAGCGAAGCAGATACGCAGTATTTT. Translating it yields CASSSGTSEADTQYF.

V gene TRBV7-9 combines with J gene TRBJ1-2; 7 bases line up with TRBD1. With 5 bases clipped from V and 4 bases from J, the junction kept 7 bases outside the gene matches. CDR1 and CDR2 from the germline V gene are SEHNR and FQNEAQ (reference sequence). The CDR3 totals 14 residues. The CDR3 is CASSRSGQAYGYTF. In DNA form, the CDR3 reads TGTGCCAGCAGCCGATCTGGACAGGCCTATGGCTACACCTTC. The variable domain in full, completed from reference TRBV7-9 and TRBJ1-2, reads DTGVSQNPRHKITKRGQNVTFRCDPISEHNRLYWYRQTLGQGPEFLTYFQNEAQLEKSRLLSDRFSAERPKGSFSTLEIQRTEQGDSAMYLCASSRSGQAYGYTFGSGTRLTVV.

The chain links TRBV6-2 or TRBV6-3 to TRBJ2-1, with 13 bases fitting TRBD2. V trimming: 5 bases; J trimming: 0 bases; junction bases outside the gene matches: 7. Germline CDR1 MNHEY, CDR2 SVGEGT. This CDR3 comprises 18 residues. Written as DNA, the CDR3 is TGTGCCAGCAGTAAGGGACTAGCGGGAAGGAGCTCCTACAATGAGCAGTTCTTC. It encodes CASSKGLAGRSSYNEQFF.

J is TRBJ1-1 and V is TRBV7-9; D call uncertain. Germline values: CDR1 SEHNR, CDR2 FQNEAQ (reference sequence). Trimming took off 10 bases at V and 5 bases at J, with 11 bases between the two ends. This CDR3 is 11 amino acids long. This CDR3 reads CAIRRGTEAFF. As DNA, the CDR3 is TGTGCCATCCGCCGGGGTACTGAAGCTTTCTTT.

V and J are TRBV19 and TRBJ2-1; TRBD2 aligns across 14 bases. CDR3 size: 15 residues. V gave up 6 bases and J gave up 7 bases; unmatched junction bases: 5. The germline V gene has CDR1 LNHDA and CDR2 SQIVND (reference sequence). CDR3 protein: CASRSGTSGRNEQFF. CDR3 nucleotides: TGTGCCAGTAGATCCGGGACTAGCGGGAGAAATGAGCAGTTCTTC. Using reference TRBV19 and TRBJ2-1 for the parts outside the CDR3, the full variable domain is DGGITQSPKYLFRKEGQNVTLSCEQNLNHDAMYWYRQDPGQGLRLIYYSQIVNDFQKGDIAEGYSVSREKKESFPLTVTSAQKNPTAFYLCASRSGTSGRNEQFFGPGTRLTVL.

The CDR3 DNA follows: TGCGCCAGCAGCCTCTCCTACGAGCAGTACTTC. Protein sequence: CASSLSYEQYF. The chain employs TRBV10-2 and TRBJ2-7; unclear D gene. V lost 6 bases to trimming and J lost 0 bases, with 3 bases between them. CDR3 length: 11 residues. Germline V gives CDR1 WSHSY, CDR2 SAAADI.

The V gene is TRBV5-1, the J gene TRBJ1-2; D uncertain. The CDR3 runs to 13 residues. Germline CDR1 SGHRS, CDR2 YFSETQ. The ends were cut back, 5 bases at V and 7 bases at J, with 15 bases in the middle. Here the CDR3 DNA reads TGCGCCAGCAGATCCGGAGGTGGAGGTGGCTACACCTTC. This sequence encodes CASRSGGGGGYTF. Full variable domain (outside the CDR3, taken from reference TRBV5-1 and TRBJ1-2): KAGVTQTPRYLIKTRGQQVTLSCSPISGHRSVSWYQQTPGQGLQFLFEYFSETQRNKGNFPGRFSGRQFSNSRSEMNVSTLELGDSALYLCASRSGGGGGYTFGSGTRLTVV.

The chain joins TRBV19 to TRBJ1-3; tentatively, D is TRBD1 (6 bases). CDR1 and CDR2 (germline): LNHDA, SQIVND (reference sequence). CDR3 length: 14 residues. V lost 4 bases and J 2 bases, leaving 9 bases between the germline ends. This CDR3 is CASSRTGTGNTIYF. As DNA, the CDR3 is TGTGCCAGTAGTAGAACAGGGACTGGAAACACCATATATTTT.

This rearrangement joins TRBV19 to TRBJ1-1; TRBD1 aligns across 7 bases. V lost 5 bases, J lost 0 bases, and 3 bases stayed unmatched. The CDR3 is 14 residues long. From germline, CDR1 is LNHDA and CDR2 SQIVND (reference sequence). CDR3 bases: TGTGCCAGTAGTTACAGGGGCATGAACACTGAAGCTTTCTTT. This codes for CASSYRGMNTEAFF.

This chain connects TRBV10-3 to TRBJ2-6, with D possibly matching TRBD2 (6 bases). The length of the CDR3 is 15 residues. Per the germline V gene, CDR1 is ENHRY and CDR2 is SYGVKD. Trimming pared 6 bases from V and 0 bases from J, leaving 9 bases between. The CDR3 nucleotides read TGTGCCATCAGGGGGGAGGACTCTGGGGCCAACGTCCTGACTTTC. Protein: CAIRGEDSGANVLTF.

J is TRBJ2-3 and V is TRBV7-3, with TRBD2 matching over 8 bases. Per germline, CDR1 SGHTA and CDR2 FQGTGA. The CDR3 is 15 residues long. V lost 3 bases to trimming and J lost 2 bases; unmatched junction nucleotides: 4. The CDR3 DNA sequence: TGTGCCAGCAGCTTCGGACTAGCCCCCACAGATACGCAGTATTTT. It encodes CASSFGLAPTDTQYF.

For the CDR3, the DNA is TGTGCCAGCAGTTCCCAGGGTACCGATAGCAATCAGCCCCAGCATTTT. Residues: CASSSQGTDSNQPQHF. The rearrangement uses TRBV11-2 and TRBJ1-5; perhaps TRBD1 as D (5 bases). The V and J ends lost 6 bases and 0 bases respectively, with 15 bases between them. Germline V lookup: CDR1 SGHAT, CDR2 FQNNGV. CDR3 size: 16 residues. The whole variable domain, filled in from reference TRBV11-2 and TRBJ1-5, reads EAGVAQSPRYKIIEKRQSVAFWCNPISGHATLYWYQQILGQGPKLLIQFQNNGVVDDSQLPKDRFSAERLKGVDSTLKIQPAKLEDSAVYLCASSSQGTDSNQPQHFGDGTRLSIL.

The chain recombines TRBV7-2 with TRBJ2-3; no reliable D call. The ends were cut back, 2 bases at V and 4 bases at J, with 16 bases in the middle. This CDR3 is 16 amino acids long. CDR1 is SGHTA and CDR2 is FQGNSA in the germline V gene. The CDR3 loop is CASSLLPATDPDTQYF. The DNA of the CDR3 is TGTGCCAGCAGCTTATTACCAGCGACCGACCCAGATACGCAGTATTTT.

The gene calls are TRBV27 and TRBJ1-2, with TRBD1 as a possible D gene (6 bases). Trimming took 3 bases from V and 8 from J, leaving 16 bases between them. Per the germline V gene, CDR1 is MNHEY and CDR2 is SMNVEV (reference sequence). The CDR3 runs 14 residues. As DNA, the CDR3 is TGTGCCAGCAGTTTCAATCTCAGGGGAGGGGGCTACACCTTC. Translating it yields CASSFNLRGGGYTF.

This clone was seen a single time. V and J are TRBV11-2 and TRBJ2-7; 8 bases are shared with TRBD2. The V segment lost 0 bases and the J segment 8 bases; nucleotides outside the gene matches: 18. The germline V gene has CDR1 SGHAT and CDR2 FQNNGV. This CDR3 is 18 amino acids long. The CDR3 nucleotides are TGTGCCAGCAGCTTAGAACTAGCGGAGGCTGGTTGGAGCGGGAAGCAGTACTTC. This codes for CASSLELAEAGWSGKQYF.